The clone carrying this T cell receptor beta chain was seen only a few times. The data derive from a study of T cell repertoires in cytomegalovirus infection. The CDR3 runs 15 residues. Trimming removed 1 base from V and 7 bases from J, with 13 bases in between. Germline V gives CDR1 SNHLY, CDR2 FYNNEI. TCRdb recomputed calls from the reads with MiXCR, one row per CDR3 protein. The sample carries fewer than 300,000 distinct CDR3 sequences, around 25% recorded once. The V gene is TRBV2, the J gene TRBJ2-2; perhaps D is TRBD1 or TRBD2 (6 bases each). The receptor's source is a human donor in good health (CMV status not recorded). Some clones in this sample may be carry-over from other donors' samples. Sample: PBMCs. CDR3 sequence: CASSEEGGVGGELFF. The CDR3 nucleotides are TGTGCCAGCAGTGAAGAGGGGGGAGTTGGCGGGGAGCTGTTTTTT.